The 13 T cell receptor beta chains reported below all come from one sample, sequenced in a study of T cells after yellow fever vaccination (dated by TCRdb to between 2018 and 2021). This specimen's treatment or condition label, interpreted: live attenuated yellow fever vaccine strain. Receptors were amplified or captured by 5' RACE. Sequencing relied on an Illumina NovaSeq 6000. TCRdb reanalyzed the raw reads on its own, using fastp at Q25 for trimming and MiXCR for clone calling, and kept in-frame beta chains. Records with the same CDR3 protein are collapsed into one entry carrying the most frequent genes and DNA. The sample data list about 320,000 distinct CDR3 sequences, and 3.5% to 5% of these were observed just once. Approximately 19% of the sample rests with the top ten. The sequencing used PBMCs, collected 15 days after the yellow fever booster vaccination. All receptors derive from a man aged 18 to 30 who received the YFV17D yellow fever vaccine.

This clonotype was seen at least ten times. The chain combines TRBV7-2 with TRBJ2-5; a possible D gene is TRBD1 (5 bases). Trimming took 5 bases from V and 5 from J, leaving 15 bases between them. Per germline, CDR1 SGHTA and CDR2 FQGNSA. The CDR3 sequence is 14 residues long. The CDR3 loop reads CASSKDRFSETQYF. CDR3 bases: TGTGCCAGCAGCAAAGACAGATTTTCGGAGACCCAGTACTTC.

The CDR3 region has the DNA TGTGCCAGCAGTTTCGCCGGACAGGGTGGAGAGACCCAGTACTTC. It is translated as CASSFAGQGGETQYF. The chain carries TRBV12-3 or TRBV12-4 and TRBJ2-5, with 8 bases that match TRBD1. The V gene end was trimmed by 3 bases and the J gene end by 4 bases; junction bases not matched to a gene: 7. This CDR3 spans 15 amino acids.

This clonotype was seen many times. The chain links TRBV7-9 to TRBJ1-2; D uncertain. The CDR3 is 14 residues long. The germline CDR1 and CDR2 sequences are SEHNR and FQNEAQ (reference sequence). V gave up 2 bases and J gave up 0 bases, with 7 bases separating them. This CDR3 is CASSLNTANYGYTF. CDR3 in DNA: TGTGCCAGCAGCTTAAACACAGCTAACTATGGCTACACCTTC.

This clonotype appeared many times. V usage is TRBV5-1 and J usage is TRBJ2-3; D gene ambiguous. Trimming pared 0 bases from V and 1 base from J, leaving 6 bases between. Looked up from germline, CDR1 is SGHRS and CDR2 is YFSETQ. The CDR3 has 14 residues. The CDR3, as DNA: TGCGCCAGCAGCTTGGTCCCTGGCACAGATACGCAGTATTTT. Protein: CASSLVPGTDTQYF.

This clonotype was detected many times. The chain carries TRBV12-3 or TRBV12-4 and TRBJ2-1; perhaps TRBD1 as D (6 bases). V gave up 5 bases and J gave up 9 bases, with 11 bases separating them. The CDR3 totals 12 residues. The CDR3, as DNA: TGTGCCAGCAGTATGCAGGGGACTGAGCAGTTCTTC. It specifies CASSMQGTEQFF.

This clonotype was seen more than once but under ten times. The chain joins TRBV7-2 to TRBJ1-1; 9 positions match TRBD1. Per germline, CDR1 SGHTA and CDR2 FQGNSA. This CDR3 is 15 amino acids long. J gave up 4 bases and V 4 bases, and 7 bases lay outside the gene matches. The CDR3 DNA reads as TGTGCCAGCAGCTCTTACAGGGGGCTTGGCACTGAAGCTTTCTTT. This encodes CASSSYRGLGTEAFF.

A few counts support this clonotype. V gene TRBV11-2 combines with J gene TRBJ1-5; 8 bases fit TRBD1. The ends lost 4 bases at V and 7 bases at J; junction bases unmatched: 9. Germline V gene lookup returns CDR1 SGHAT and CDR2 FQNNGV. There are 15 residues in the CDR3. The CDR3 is CASSSQGAQGQPQHF. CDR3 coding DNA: TGTGCCAGCAGCTCTCAGGGGGCCCAAGGCCAGCCCCAGCATTTT.

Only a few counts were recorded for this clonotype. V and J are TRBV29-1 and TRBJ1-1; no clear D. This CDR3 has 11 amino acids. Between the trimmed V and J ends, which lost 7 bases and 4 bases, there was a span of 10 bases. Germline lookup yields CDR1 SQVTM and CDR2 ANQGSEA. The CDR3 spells CSGRTSTEAFF. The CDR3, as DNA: TGCAGCGGGCGGACTTCCACTGAAGCTTTCTTT.

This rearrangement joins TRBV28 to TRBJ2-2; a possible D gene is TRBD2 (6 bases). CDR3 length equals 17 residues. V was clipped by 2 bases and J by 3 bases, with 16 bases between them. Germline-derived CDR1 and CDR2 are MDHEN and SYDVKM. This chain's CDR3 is CASSLGFAAGYTGELFF. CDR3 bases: TGTGCCAGCAGTTTAGGATTCGCTGCGGGGTACACCGGGGAGCTGTTTTTT.

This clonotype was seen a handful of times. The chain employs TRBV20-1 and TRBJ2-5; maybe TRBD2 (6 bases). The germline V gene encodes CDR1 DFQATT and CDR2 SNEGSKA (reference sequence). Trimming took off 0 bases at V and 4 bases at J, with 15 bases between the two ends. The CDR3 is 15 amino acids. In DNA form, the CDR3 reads TGCAGTGCTAGAGACCCCGGGACTTCGGGAGAGACCCAGTACTTC. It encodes CSARDPGTSGETQYF.

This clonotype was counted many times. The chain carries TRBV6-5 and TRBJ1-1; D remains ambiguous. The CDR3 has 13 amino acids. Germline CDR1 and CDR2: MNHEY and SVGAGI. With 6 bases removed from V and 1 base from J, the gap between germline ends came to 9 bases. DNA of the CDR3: TGTGCCAGCAGGTACCGCGGGAACACTGAAGCTTTCTTT. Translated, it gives CASRYRGNTEAFF.

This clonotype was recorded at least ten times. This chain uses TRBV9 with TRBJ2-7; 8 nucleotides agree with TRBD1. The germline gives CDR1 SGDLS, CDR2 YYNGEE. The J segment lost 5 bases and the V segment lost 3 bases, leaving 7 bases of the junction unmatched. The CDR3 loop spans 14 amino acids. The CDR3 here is CASSEDRVDDEQYF. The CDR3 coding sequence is TGTGCCAGCAGCGAGGACAGGGTGGATGACGAGCAGTACTTC.

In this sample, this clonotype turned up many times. The CDR3 DNA follows: TGCAGTGCTCCTCTAGCGGGGAACACAGATACGCAGTATTTT. Amino acid sequence: CSAPLAGNTDTQYF. V and J are TRBV20-1 and TRBJ2-3; the match to TRBD2 covers 9 bases. Germline trimming cut 5 bases from V and 2 bases from J; bases unmatched to any gene: 5. CDR3 length equals 14 residues. Germline CDR1 is DFQATT and CDR2 is SNEGSKA (reference sequence).